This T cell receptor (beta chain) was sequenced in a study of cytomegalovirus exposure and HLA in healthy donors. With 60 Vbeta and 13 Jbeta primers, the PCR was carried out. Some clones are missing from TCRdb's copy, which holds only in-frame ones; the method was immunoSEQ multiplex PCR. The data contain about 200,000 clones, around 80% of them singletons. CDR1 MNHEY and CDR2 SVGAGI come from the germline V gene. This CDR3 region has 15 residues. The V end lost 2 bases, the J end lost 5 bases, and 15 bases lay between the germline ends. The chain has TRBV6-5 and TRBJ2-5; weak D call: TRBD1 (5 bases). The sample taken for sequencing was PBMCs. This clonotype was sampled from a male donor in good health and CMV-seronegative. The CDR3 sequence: CASSYGPPKGETQYF. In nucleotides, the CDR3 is TGTGCCAGCAGTTACGGGCCCCCGAAGGGGGAGACCCAGTACTTC.